A selection of T cell receptor beta chains follows, all from one sample in a study of identical twins. TCRdb redid the calling of the 5' RACE reads with MiXCR, one entry per CDR3 protein. In the table there are roughly 720,000 distinct CDR3 sequences, 15% to 20% of which are singletons. The data also belong to a second study, concerning T cells expressing NK-cell markers.

The specimen sequenced was PBMCs. All receptors derive from a woman aged 18-29 years in good health. CDR3s include the opening cysteine and the closing phenylalanine or tryptophan. The D gene is left open where the match is weak. For some rows the clone size is stated as once, few or many, or as a class when expanded; others skip it.

TRBD1	TRBV3-1	TRBJ2-7	few	TGTGCCAGCAGCCCGGGACAGGGCCTGTACTTC	CASSPGQGLYF
TRBD2	TRBV6-5	TRBJ2-5	few	TGTGCCAGCAGTTACTCCCGGGGTAGCGGGGGTCAAGAGACCCAGTACTTC	CASSYSRGSGGQETQYF
-	TRBV10-3	TRBJ2-7	few	TGTGCCATCAGTGACCCCGGGACCGCGACCTACGAGCAGTACTTC	CAISDPGTATYEQYF
-	TRBV6-4	TRBJ2-1	many	TGTGCCAGCAGTGTCCGGGGAGCAGGGTCCTACAATGAGCAGTTCTTC	CASSVRGAGSYNEQFF
-	TRBV6-1	TRBJ1-2	few	TGTGCCAGCAGTGAAGAGGATGGGCAGGTGAACTATGGCTACACCTTC	CASSEEDGQVNYGYTF
TRBD1	TRBV5-1	TRBJ1-1	-	TGCGCCAGCAGCTTAGGAAGGGGGCGAGATACTGAAGCTTTCTTT	CASSLGRGRDTEAFF
-	TRBV25-1	TRBJ1-2	-	TGTGCCAGCAGTGAGGCAGCTAACTATGGCTACACCTTC	CASSEAANYGYTF
-	TRBV5-6	TRBJ2-7	few	TGTGCCAGCGCTCGAGGGGGGCTTCAGGAGCAGTACTTC	CASARGGLQEQYF
TRBD2	TRBV20-1	TRBJ2-7	many	TGCAGTGCTAGGGCCCCGGGACTAGCGGCCTACGAGCAGTACTTC	CSARAPGLAAYEQYF
TRBD1	TRBV3-1	TRBJ2-7	few	TGTGCCACCCGCCGAGTGCAGGGGGCAAACGAGCAGTACTTC	CATRRVQGANEQYF
TRBD1	TRBV5-1	TRBJ2-7	-	TGCGCCAGCGCCGGGACAGAACTCTACGAGCAGTACTTC	CASAGTELYEQYF
-	TRBV12-3/TRBV12-4	TRBJ2-1	few	TGTGCCAGCGGGGAAAGTGGGATTGAGCAGTTCTTC	CASGESGIEQFF
-	TRBV3-1	TRBJ2-7	-	TGTGCCAGCAGCCAAGATACCTTAAGAAGCTACGAGCAGTACTTC	CASSQDTLRSYEQYF
-	TRBV29-1	TRBJ1-1	-	TGCAGCGCCGGCTCAATGAACACTGAAGCTTTCTTT	CSAGSMNTEAFF
-	TRBV12-3/TRBV12-4	TRBJ2-5	-	TGTGCCAGCAGTCCTCGACGTTTGGCCCAAGAGACCCAGTACTTC	CASSPRRLAQETQYF
TRBD1	TRBV27	TRBJ2-1	few	TGTGCCAGCAGTCAAGACAGGGCACGCAATGAGCAGTTCTTC	CASSQDRARNEQFF
-	TRBV7-9	TRBJ2-7	-	TGTGCCAGCAGCTTACCAGCGGGCACGGGGTACGAGCAGTACTTC	CASSLPAGTGYEQYF
TRBD1	TRBV5-6	TRBJ2-7	few	TGTGCCAGCAGCCCCTGGGGACAGGGATCCTACGAGCAGTACTTC	CASSPWGQGSYEQYF
TRBD1	TRBV9	TRBJ2-1	-	TGTGCCAGCAGGATCACAGGGGGCACTGAGCAGTTCTTC	CASRITGGTEQFF
-	TRBV29-1	TRBJ1-2	many	TGCAGCGCCCCGGTACCCTATGGCTACACCTTC	CSAPVPYGYTF
-	TRBV7-9	TRBJ1-4	-	TGTGCCAGCAGCACCGCTTTCGAGACAAGTGAAAAACTGTTTTTT	CASSTAFETSEKLFF
TRBD2	TRBV5-1	TRBJ2-5	-	TGCGCCAGCAGCGTCGGCGGGGGGGAAGAGACCCAGTACTTC	CASSVGGGEETQYF
-	TRBV12-3/TRBV12-4	TRBJ1-2	-	TGTGCCAGCAGTTTTGCGGGGAGTGACTACACCTTC	CASSFAGSDYTF
TRBD1	TRBV12-3/TRBV12-4	TRBJ1-6	few	TGTGCCAGCAGTGCTACAGGGGGTCATTCACCCCTCCACTTT	CASSATGGHSPLHF
-	TRBV3-1	TRBJ2-3	-	TGTGCCAGCAGCCAAGCGGGCGGGCTGGTCGATACGCAGTATTTT	CASSQAGGLVDTQYF
TRBD1	TRBV20-1	TRBJ2-1	-	TGCAGTTCCGGCAGGGACAGGGTAAATGAGCAGTTCTTC	CSSGRDRVNEQFF
TRBD1	TRBV29-1	TRBJ2-5	-	TGCAGCGTTATCAGGGGGCGCGGCGAGACCCAGTACTTC	CSVIRGRGETQYF
TRBD2	TRBV20-1	TRBJ2-3	-	TGCAGTGCTAGAGTACCTAGCGGGGGACCTACAGATACGCAGTATTTT	CSARVPSGGPTDTQYF
-	TRBV30	TRBJ1-1	-	TGTGCCTGGAGTGTCATGAACACTGAAGCTTTCTTT	CAWSVMNTEAFF
-	TRBV5-1	TRBJ2-7	few	TGCGCCAGCAGCTTCACCGGGACGGTATCCTACGAGCAGTACTTC	CASSFTGTVSYEQYF
-	TRBV29-1	TRBJ2-6	-	TGCAGCGTAACCGGGACCCCGGGCTTGGCTGGGGCCAACGTCCTGACTTTC	CSVTGTPGLAGANVLTF
TRBD1	TRBV7-2	TRBJ2-1	-	TGTGCCAGCAGCCTTGCGACAGGGGGAAGAGTGAATGAGCAGTTCTTC	CASSLATGGRVNEQFF
-	TRBV6-2/TRBV6-3	TRBJ2-2	few	TGTGCCAGCAGTCAAACTAGTTCGACCGGGGAGCTGTTTTTT	CASSQTSSTGELFF
-	TRBV7-2	TRBJ2-1	many	TGTGCCAGCAGTATCGGGAGCTACTACAATGAGCAGTTCTTC	CASSIGSYYNEQFF
TRBD1	TRBV20-1	TRBJ1-1	-	TGCAGTGCTAGGACAGGGGATCTGACTGAAGCTTTCTTT	CSARTGDLTEAFF
-	TRBV6-5	TRBJ2-1	-	TGTGCCAGCAGTTACTCGTACGGGAGAATGAGTAATGAGCAGTTCTTC	CASSYSYGRMSNEQFF
-	TRBV12-3/TRBV12-4	TRBJ1-3	many	TGTGCCAGCAGCGACACGGGGGGAAACACCATATATTTT	CASSDTGGNTIYF
-	TRBV19	TRBJ2-3	few	TGTGCCAGTAGTATATGGGTAGCCACCTCAATGGATACGCAGTATTTT	CASSIWVATSMDTQYF
TRBD2	TRBV9	TRBJ2-1	few	TGTGCCAGCAGCGGGGCTAGCGGGGGGGATAATGAGCAGTTCTTC	CASSGASGGDNEQFF
-	TRBV11-2	TRBJ2-3	-	TGTGCCAGCAGCTTTCGACGGAGCACAGATACGCAGTATTTT	CASSFRRSTDTQYF